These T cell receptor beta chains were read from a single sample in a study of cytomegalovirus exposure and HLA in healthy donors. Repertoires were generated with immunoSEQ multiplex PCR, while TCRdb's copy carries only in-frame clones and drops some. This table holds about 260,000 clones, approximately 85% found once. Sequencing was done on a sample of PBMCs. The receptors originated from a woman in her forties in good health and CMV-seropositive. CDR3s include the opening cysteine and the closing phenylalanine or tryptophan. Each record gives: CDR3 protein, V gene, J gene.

CDR3 protein: CASSLWGVNSGNTIYF
V gene: TRBV5-6
J gene: TRBJ1-3

CDR3 protein: CASSGLAGGSETQYF
V gene: TRBV19
J gene: TRBJ2-5

CDR3 protein: CAWGGARGQAKETQYF
V gene: TRBV30
J gene: TRBJ2-5

CDR3 protein: CASSSDFYTGELFF
V gene: TRBV11-3
J gene: TRBJ2-2

CDR3 protein: CASSGRTDSNQPQHF
V gene: TRBV2
J gene: TRBJ1-5

CDR3 protein: CASSQDGEAGYEQYF
V gene: TRBV4-3
J gene: TRBJ2-7

CDR3 protein: CASREGVTNNQPQHF
V gene: TRBV5-1
J gene: TRBJ1-5

CDR3 protein: CASSYYRTGGAETQYF
V gene: TRBV6-6
J gene: TRBJ2-5

CDR3 protein: CAISEGGMNTEAFF
V gene: TRBV10-3
J gene: TRBJ1-1

CDR3 protein: CASSPKGQGRIYNQPQHF
V gene: TRBV5-1
J gene: TRBJ1-5

CDR3 protein: CASTQDDYGYTF
V gene: TRBV28
J gene: TRBJ1-2

CDR3 protein: CASREIAGGDTGELFF
V gene: TRBV6-1
J gene: TRBJ2-2

CDR3 protein: CASSQGGGPNQPQHF
V gene: TRBV4-3
J gene: TRBJ1-5

CDR3 protein: CAWNLDRGHGYTF
V gene: TRBV30
J gene: TRBJ1-2

CDR3 protein: CAWTDPGQGAFF
V gene: TRBV30
J gene: TRBJ1-1

CDR3 protein: CASSPISGVNTEAFF
V gene: TRBV18
J gene: TRBJ1-1

CDR3 protein: CASKTGGNQPQHF
V gene: TRBV27
J gene: TRBJ1-5

CDR3 protein: CASSFDPTSDPSYNEQFF
V gene: TRBV27
J gene: TRBJ2-1

CDR3 protein: CASSHGQTNTEAFF
V gene: TRBV6-5
J gene: TRBJ1-1

CDR3 protein: CASSLGQAMNTEAFF
V gene: TRBV5-6
J gene: TRBJ1-1

CDR3 protein: CASSLGVGNNYEQYF
V gene: TRBV7-9
J gene: TRBJ2-7

CDR3 protein: CASSTGLPGQEHF
V gene: TRBV19
J gene: TRBJ1-5

CDR3 protein: CASSPGTSESYEQYF
V gene: TRBV7-2
J gene: TRBJ2-7

CDR3 protein: CASSLEETNTEAFF
V gene: TRBV7-6
J gene: TRBJ1-1

CDR3 protein: CASMGQPNEKLFF
V gene: TRBV5-1
J gene: TRBJ1-4

CDR3 protein: CASSLRLHSVEQYF
V gene: TRBV5-6
J gene: TRBJ2-7

CDR3 protein: CASSSTGGPYEQYF
V gene: TRBV28
J gene: TRBJ2-7

CDR3 protein: CASRRTGNRNTEAFF
V gene: TRBV6-5
J gene: TRBJ1-1

CDR3 protein: CASSLDGRGVTGELFF
V gene: TRBV5-1
J gene: TRBJ2-2

CDR3 protein: CASSPSGGGNEQFF
V gene: TRBV18
J gene: TRBJ2-1

CDR3 protein: CASSEGQGNTEAFF
V gene: TRBV5-1
J gene: TRBJ1-1